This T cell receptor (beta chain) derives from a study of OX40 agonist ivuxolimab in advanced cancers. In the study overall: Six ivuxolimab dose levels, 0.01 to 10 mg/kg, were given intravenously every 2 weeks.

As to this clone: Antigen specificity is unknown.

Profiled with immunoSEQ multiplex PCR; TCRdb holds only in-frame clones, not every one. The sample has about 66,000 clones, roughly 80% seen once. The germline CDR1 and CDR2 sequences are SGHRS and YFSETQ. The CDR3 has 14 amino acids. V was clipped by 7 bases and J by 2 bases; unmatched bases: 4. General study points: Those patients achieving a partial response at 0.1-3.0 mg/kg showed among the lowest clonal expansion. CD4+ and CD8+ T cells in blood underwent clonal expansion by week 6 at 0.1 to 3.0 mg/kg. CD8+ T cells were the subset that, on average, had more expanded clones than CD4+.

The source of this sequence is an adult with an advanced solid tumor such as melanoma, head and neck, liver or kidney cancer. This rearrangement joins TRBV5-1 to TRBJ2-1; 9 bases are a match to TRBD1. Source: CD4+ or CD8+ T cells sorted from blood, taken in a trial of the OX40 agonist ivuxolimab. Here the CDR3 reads CASWTGETYNEQFF. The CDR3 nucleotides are TGCGCCAGCTGGACAGGGGAAACCTACAATGAGCAGTTCTTC.